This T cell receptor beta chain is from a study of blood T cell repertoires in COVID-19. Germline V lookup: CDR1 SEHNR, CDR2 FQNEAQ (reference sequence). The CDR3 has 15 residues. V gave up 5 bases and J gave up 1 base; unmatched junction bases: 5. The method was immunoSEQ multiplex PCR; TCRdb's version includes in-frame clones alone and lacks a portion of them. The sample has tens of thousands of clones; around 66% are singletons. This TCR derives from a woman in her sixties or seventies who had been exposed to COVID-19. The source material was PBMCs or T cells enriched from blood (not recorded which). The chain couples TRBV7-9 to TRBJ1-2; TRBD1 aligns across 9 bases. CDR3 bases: TGTGCCAGCAGCCCGCTGGGACAGGGTAACTATGGCTACACCTTC. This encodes CASSPLGQGNYGYTF.